Listed below are T cell receptor beta chains from one sample, sequenced in a study of PD-1 blockade in classical Hodgkin lymphoma. Repertoires were generated with immunoSEQ multiplex PCR, while TCRdb's copy carries only in-frame clones and drops some. The table has 8,000 or so clones, nearly 85% seen once; the top ten hold 25% to 35%. The sequencing used peripheral blood mononuclear cells (PBMCs), collected before the fourth cycle of nivolumab. The receptors were sampled from a human donor with classical Hodgkin lymphoma. Each CDR3 is given with its conserved first and last residue. The D gene is left open where the match is weak. Part of the rows lack a size; the others show once, few, many or a class for expanded clones.

J,size,V,D,DNA,CDR3
TRBJ2-3,.,TRBV5-1,TRBD1,TGCGCCAGCAGCTCGGGGACAGGGGGGTATACGCAGTATTTT,CASSSGTGGYTQYF
TRBJ1-6,.,TRBV13,.,TGTGCCAGCAGCCATGGGGGCGGGACGAGTGGTTCACCCCTCCACTTT,CASSHGGGTSGSPLHF
TRBJ2-1,once,TRBV9,.,TGTGCCAGCAGCGTTATCGCAGGGCTCCCCCAGTTCTTC,CASSVIAGLPQFF
TRBJ2-3,.,TRBV5-5,TRBD1,TGTGCCAGCAGCGTGAGGGGGCTAGCTCCAGATACGCAGTATTTT,CASSVRGLAPDTQYF
TRBJ1-1,once,TRBV5-1,.,TGCGCCAGCAGCCCCGGGCCCTACACTGAAGCTTTCTTT,CASSPGPYTEAFF
TRBJ1-5,.,TRBV7-9,.,TGTGCCAGCAGTCATTACAGTAGTGCTAATCAGCCCCAGCATTTT,CASSHYSSANQPQHF
TRBJ2-4,.,TRBV27,TRBD1,TGTGCCAGCAGACCGGGACAGGGCCAACCTATAGCCAAAAACATTCAGTACTTC,CASRPGQGQPIAKNIQYF
TRBJ1-2,.,TRBV2,.,TGTGCCAGCAGTGAAGACGATGAAGAGGGCTATGGCTACACCTTC,CASSEDDEEGYGYTF
TRBJ1-6,.,TRBV2,.,TGTGCCAGCAGGGAGGGGTATAATTCACCCCTCCACTTT,CASREGYNSPLHF
TRBJ2-7,few,TRBV7-9,.,TGTGCCAGCAGCTTAAGTGGGGCCTACGAGCAGTACTTC,CASSLSGAYEQYF
TRBJ1-2,.,TRBV5-1,.,TGCGCCAGCAGCTTGGCCGGGGACTATGGCTACACCTTC,CASSLAGDYGYTF
TRBJ2-1,.,TRBV11-3,.,TGTGCCAGCAGCTTAGGAACGGACAGCCTCAATGAGCAGTTCTTC,CASSLGTDSLNEQFF
TRBJ1-2,few,TRBV14,TRBD1,TGTGCCAGCAGCCAAGAGAGGGGACAGTCGATTAACTATGGCTACACCTTC,CASSQERGQSINYGYTF
TRBJ2-5,.,TRBV27,TRBD2,TGTGCCAGCAGTTTATATTCCGGGACTAGCGGGGGGGCCGGGGAGACCCAGTACTTC,CASSLYSGTSGGAGETQYF
TRBJ1-5,.,TRBV28,TRBD1,TGTGCCATCCTACAGGGGTTGGACAATCAGCCCCAGCATTTT,CAILQGLDNQPQHF
TRBJ1-2,.,TRBV27,.,TGTGCCAGCAGTATCGACAAGAACTATGGCTACACCTTC,CASSIDKNYGYTF
TRBJ1-3,.,TRBV5-6,.,TGTGCCAGCAGCTTGTGGCTCTCTGGAAACACCATATATTTT,CASSLWLSGNTIYF
TRBJ2-6,.,TRBV19,.,TGTGCCAGTTCGCCGGGACTCCGAAGCTCTGGGGCCAACGTCCTGACTTTC,CASSPGLRSSGANVLTF
TRBJ1-6,.,TRBV19,TRBD1,TGTGCCAGTAGTCGCCGGACAGGGAATTCACCCCTCCACTTT,CASSRRTGNSPLHF
TRBJ1-1,.,TRBV18,.,TGTGCCAGCTCACCCCAAAACGCGGGCACTGAAGCTTTCTTT,CASSPQNAGTEAFF
TRBJ1-2,.,TRBV5-6,TRBD1,TGTGCCAGCAGCTTTGGGACAGGGGGGCCCTTGGGTGGCTACACCTTC,CASSFGTGGPLGGYTF
TRBJ2-7,few,TRBV4-3,TRBD2,TGCGCCAGCAGCCGACACGTAAGCGGGGGGGCCTACGAGCAGTACTTC,CASSRHVSGGAYEQYF
TRBJ2-2,.,TRBV5-1,.,TGCGCCAGTGGCAATGCGAACACCGGGGAGCTGTTTTTT,CASGNANTGELFF
TRBJ1-2,.,TRBV18,.,TGTGCCAGCTCACCACAGGCATCTGGGGATGGCTACACCTTC,CASSPQASGDGYTF
TRBJ1-2,.,TRBV29-1,TRBD1,TGCAGCGTTAAGAACAGGGGTTGGTATGGCTACACCTTC,CSVKNRGWYGYTF
TRBJ1-5,.,TRBV10-3,TRBD1,TGTGCCATCAGTGGGGGACAGGGGGTTCAGCCCCAGCATTTT,CAISGGQGVQPQHF